The 29 T cell receptor beta chains below all came from one sample that was sequenced in a study of shared clonotypes between healthy human individuals. Positive CCR7 selection of CD45RO-negative cells yielded the naive CD8 cells, and terminally differentiated effector memory CD45RA+ cells were excluded. Here immunoSEQ multiplex PCR was the method, and the copy in TCRdb shows in-frame clones only, minus some. Of 1.5 million to 2.5 million clones listed, approximately 94% are singletons. The sequencing input was naive CD8+ T cells sorted from blood. These receptors were taken from a young man in good health.

This sequence joins TRBV4-1 and TRBJ2-7, with 7 nucleotides matching TRBD1. The length of the CDR3 is 15 residues. The J segment lost 3 bases and the V segment lost 3 bases, leaving 8 bases of the junction unmatched. Germline loops: CDR1 MGHRA, CDR2 YSYEKL. The CDR3 region has the DNA TGCGCCAGCAGCCATCTTACAGGGGAACGCTACGAGCAGTACTTC. The encoded protein is CASSHLTGERYEQYF.

The CDR3 loop is CASSPVVGGPPYNEQFF. CDR3 DNA sequence: TGTGCCAGCTCACCAGTGGTCGGGGGCCCCCCTTACAATGAGCAGTTCTTC. J is TRBJ2-1 and V is TRBV18; D possibly uses TRBD1 or TRBD2 (6 bases each). The V gene's germline CDR1 is KGHSH and CDR2 LQKENI. The CDR3 runs to 17 residues. Trimming left V 2 bases short and J 4 bases short, with 18 bases between.

This clone was found once. The rearrangement links TRBV4-2 to TRBJ2-1; D tentatively reads TRBD1 or TRBD2 (6 bases each). V lost 3 bases and J 5 bases, leaving 20 bases between the germline ends. The CDR3 length is 17 residues. Germline CDR1 is LGHNA and CDR2 is YNFKEQ. The CDR3 sequence: CASSQSPGEGGHNEQFF. The CDR3, as DNA: TGTGCCAGCAGCCAGAGCCCGGGAGAGGGGGGCCACAATGAGCAGTTCTTC.

This clone appeared a single time. Additional DNA sequences in this sample encode the identical CDR3. CDR3 bases: TGTGCCAGCAGCTTAGTGGCGGGTGGTTCCTACGAGCAGTACTTC. The encoded protein is CASSLVAGGSYEQYF. The chain has TRBV7-2 and TRBJ2-7; D possibly corresponds to TRBD2 (5 bases). Germline V gene sequence: CDR1 SGHTA, CDR2 FQGNSA. V was trimmed by 1 base and J by 1 base, leaving 11 bases between them. The CDR3 contains 15 residues.

This chain links TRBV7-6 with TRBJ2-7; 10 bases map to TRBD2. This CDR3 is 13 amino acids long. Germline values: CDR1 SGHVS, CDR2 FNYEAQ. J gave up 7 bases and V 5 bases, and 5 bases lay outside the gene matches. CDR3 sequence reads: CASSQGLAWEQYF. The CDR3 DNA sequence: TGTGCCAGCAGCCAGGGACTAGCGTGGGAGCAGTACTTC.

In this sample, this clone turned up a few times. The same CDR3 is also encoded by other DNA sequences in this sample. The rearrangement uses TRBV4-3 and TRBJ2-7; 7 nucleotides match TRBD2. Germline V CDR1 and CDR2: LGHNA, YSLEER. The CDR3 has 14 amino acids. Unmatched junction bases numbered 3, after V lost 0 bases and J lost 4 bases. The CDR3 region has the DNA TGCGCCAGCAGCCAAGATTCGGGGGGATACGAGCAGTACTTC. This encodes CASSQDSGGYEQYF.

On this clone itself: This specimen includes other DNA sequences encoding the same CDR3. This chain's CDR3 is CAWSVLSGNEQFF. The CDR3 DNA reads TGTGCCTGGAGTGTATTATCTGGGAATGAGCAGTTCTTC. The chain combines TRBV30 with TRBJ2-1; D ambiguous. Looked up from germline, CDR1 is GTSNPN and CDR2 is SVGIG (reference sequence). The CDR3 is made up of 13 amino acids. The V and J ends lost 0 bases and 7 bases respectively, with 10 bases between them.

The chain uses TRBV30 and TRBJ1-1; 10 bases align to TRBD1. This CDR3 comprises 12 residues. Germline V CDR1 and CDR2: GTSNPN, SVGIG (reference sequence). Trimming removed 3 bases from V and 11 bases from J; junction bases left unmatched: 6. The CDR3 nucleotides read TGTGCCTGGAGCGGGACAGGGGCCGGGGCTTTCTTT. Translated: CAWSGTGAGAFF.

The chain is built from TRBV28 and TRBJ1-5, with TRBD1 as a possible D gene (5 bases). The germline gives CDR1 MDHEN, CDR2 SYDVKM. The CDR3 contains 13 residues. V gave up 5 bases and J gave up 5 bases, with 10 bases separating them. The CDR3 sequence: CASSPGVDQPQHF. The CDR3 DNA is TGTGCCAGCAGTCCGGGGGTCGATCAGCCCCAGCATTTT.

The rearrangement uses TRBV4-1 and TRBJ2-7; 8 bases line up with TRBD2. This CDR3 comprises 14 residues. The V gene's germline CDR1 is MGHRA and CDR2 YSYEKL. The J segment lost 3 bases and the V segment lost 3 bases, leaving 4 bases of the junction unmatched. CDR3 sequence reads: CASSQGLDIYEQYF. The CDR3 DNA reads as TGCGCCAGCAGCCAGGGACTAGATATCTACGAGCAGTACTTC.

The chain combines TRBV30 with TRBJ2-2; the D gene is possibly TRBD1 (6 bases). The CDR3 totals 18 residues. The germline V gene encodes CDR1 GTSNPN and CDR2 SVGIG (reference sequence). V lost 1 base, J lost 6 bases, and 24 bases lay in between. The CDR3 reads CAWSGPLAGEIWAGELFF. CDR3 DNA sequence: TGTGCCTGGAGTGGACCTCTGGCAGGGGAGATTTGGGCCGGGGAGCTGTTTTTT.

In the case of this clone: Distinct nucleotide sequences in the sample also encode this CDR3. The chain carries TRBV9 and TRBJ1-2; 9 nucleotides agree with TRBD1. This CDR3 region has 12 residues. The junction had 2 bases not matched to a gene; V was cut back by 3 bases and J by 8 bases. Germline V CDR1 and CDR2: SGDLS, YYNGEE. The DNA of the CDR3 is TGTGCCAGCAGCGGGGACAGGGTAGGCTACACCTTC. It is translated as CASSGDRVGYTF.

The gene calls are TRBV11-2 and TRBJ2-7, with 8 bases matching TRBD2. Germline values: CDR1 SGHAT, CDR2 FQNNGV. J lost 2 bases, V lost 5 bases, and 8 bases had no gene match. The length of the CDR3 is 15 residues. The CDR3 coding sequence is TGTGCCAGCAGCCCAACCGGGACTAGTCCCTACGAGCAGTACTTC. Protein: CASSPTGTSPYEQYF.

The V and J genes are TRBV7-6 and TRBJ2-7; 7 bases align to TRBD1. The V and J ends lost 2 bases and 7 bases, in that order; junction bases with no gene match: 8. The CDR3 runs to 14 residues. Germline V gene sequence: CDR1 SGHVS, CDR2 FNYEAQ. The CDR3 reads CASSLKTGTEEQYF. CDR3 DNA: TGTGCCAGCAGCTTAAAGACAGGGACCGAAGAGCAGTACTTC.

On this clone: The same CDR3 also results from other DNA sequences found in this sample. The chain uses TRBV27 and TRBJ2-7; D perhaps matches TRBD2 (7 bases). V shed 6 bases and J shed 0 bases, with 18 bases lying between them. The CDR3 runs to 16 residues. The germline CDR1 and CDR2 sequences are MNHEY and SMNVEV (reference sequence). The CDR3 reads CASSFSRGPISYEQYF. As DNA, the CDR3 is TGTGCCAGCAGCTTTTCGCGGGGGCCCATCTCCTACGAGCAGTACTTC.

The rearrangement joins TRBV7-8 to TRBJ1-1, with D unclear. The V gene's germline CDR1 is SGHVS and CDR2 FQNEAQ. CDR3 length: 14 amino acids. Trimming took 4 bases from V and 8 from J, leaving 17 bases between them. The CDR3 sequence is CASSSPEGRQEAFF. The DNA of the CDR3 is TGTGCCAGCAGCTCCCCCGAGGGTCGACAAGAAGCTTTCTTT.

The chain joins TRBV7-9 to TRBJ2-1; possibly TRBD2 for D (6 bases). This CDR3 has 19 residues. Germline values: CDR1 SEHNR, CDR2 FQNEAQ (reference sequence). V was shortened by 5 bases and J by 0 bases, with 23 bases between the two germline ends. The chain's CDR3 is CASSPPGELDGSSYNEQFF. As DNA, the CDR3 is TGTGCCAGCAGCCCGCCGGGGGAGTTGGACGGAAGCTCCTACAATGAGCAGTTCTTC.

This chain links TRBV11-2 with TRBJ1-5, with a tentative D call TRBD1 (5 bases). V was clipped by 0 bases and J by 11 bases, with 11 bases between them. The CDR3 loop spans 13 amino acids. Germline V lookup: CDR1 SGHAT, CDR2 FQNNGV. CDR3 loop: CASSLEYGGAQHF. The CDR3 DNA follows: TGTGCCAGCAGCTTAGAATACGGGGGGGCCCAGCATTTT.

The chain couples TRBV4-1 to TRBJ2-1; D perhaps matches TRBD2 (5 bases). The CDR3 loop spans 15 amino acids. CDR1 MGHRA and CDR2 YSYEKL come from the germline V gene. Trimming shortened V by 2 bases and J by 3 bases, and 11 bases separated the two germline ends. Here the CDR3 DNA reads TGCGCCAGCAGCCAACTAGCTTTATACTACAATGAGCAGTTCTTC. Translating gives CASSQLALYYNEQFF.

The chain links TRBV6-4 to TRBJ1-1; no clear D. Deletions cut 2 bases from V and 0 bases from J, with 4 bases between. CDR1 is MRHNA and CDR2 is SNTAGT in the germline V gene. CDR3 length: 13 residues. The DNA for the CDR3 is TGTGCCAGCAGTGACGCCCTGAACACTGAAGCTTTCTTT. This gives the protein CASSDALNTEAFF.

The chain couples TRBV28 to TRBJ2-1; D assignment may be TRBD1 or TRBD2 (5 bases each). Per the germline V gene, CDR1 is MDHEN and CDR2 is SYDVKM. The CDR3 is 14 residues long. V dropped 2 bases and J dropped 3 bases, with 8 bases sitting between them. The CDR3 loop reads CASSLRDLYNEQFF. CDR3 coding DNA: TGTGCCAGCAGTTTACGGGACCTCTACAATGAGCAGTTCTTC.

The V gene is TRBV7-8, the J gene TRBJ2-2, with 7 bases matching TRBD2. There are 16 residues in the CDR3. Germline V gene lookup returns CDR1 SGHVS and CDR2 FQNEAQ. The V and J ends lost 2 bases and 2 bases, in that order; junction bases with no gene match: 5. CDR3 sequence (DNA): TGTGCCAGCAGCTTAAACCCTAGCGGTAACACCGGGGAGCTGTTTTTT. Translation gives CASSLNPSGNTGELFF.

The chain links TRBV6-6 to TRBJ2-7, with D perhaps matching TRBD1 (8 bases). The length of the CDR3 is 16 residues. Trimming pared 2 bases from V and 3 bases from J, leaving 17 bases between. Germline V gene lookup returns CDR1 MNHNY and CDR2 SVGAGI (reference sequence). The CDR3 DNA reads TGTGCCAGCAGTTACCAGACAGGGGACTACCACTACGAGCAGTACTTC. Translation: CASSYQTGDYHYEQYF.

This clone was detected only once. Other nucleotide sequences from this sample produce the same CDR3. The chain couples TRBV27 to TRBJ2-7, with D perhaps matching TRBD1 (5 bases). Germline lookup yields CDR1 MNHEY and CDR2 SMNVEV (reference sequence). Trimming stripped 3 bases from V and 1 base from J, with 10 bases between. The length of the CDR3 is 14 residues. The CDR3 region is CASSFLGRSYEQYF. The CDR3 coding sequence is TGTGCCAGCAGTTTCTTGGGGCGGTCCTACGAGCAGTACTTC.

The V gene is TRBV4-3, the J gene TRBJ2-4, with 7 bases identical to TRBD2. Germline CDR1 is LGHNA and CDR2 is YSLEER. This CDR3 contains 13 residues. The V and J ends lost 3 bases and 11 bases, in that order; junction bases with no gene match: 7. The CDR3 region is CASSHGERDFQYF. CDR3 DNA: TGCGCCAGCAGCCACGGGGAGCGGGACTTTCAGTACTTC.

The chain carries TRBV19 and TRBJ2-5, with 9 bases fitting TRBD2. The CDR3 contains 18 residues. Germline assignment: CDR1 LNHDA and CDR2 SQIVND (reference sequence). Unmatched junction bases numbered 12, after V lost 1 base and J lost 3 bases. The CDR3 DNA follows: TGTGCCAGTAGTATAGGCCTAGCGGGACCTAATGAAAAAGAGACCCAGTACTTC. It yields the protein CASSIGLAGPNEKETQYF.

The chain uses TRBV19 and TRBJ2-7; the D gene could be TRBD1 or TRBD2 (6 bases each). The germline V gene has CDR1 LNHDA and CDR2 SQIVND (reference sequence). The CDR3 runs 15 residues. V gave up 1 base and J gave up 6 bases, with 16 bases separating them. CDR3 coding DNA: TGTGCCAGTAGTATAGTTTGGGGGGCCGCGGGCGAGCAGTACTTC. It encodes CASSIVWGAAGEQYF.

The chain combines TRBV6-5 with TRBJ2-7; D is perhaps TRBD2 (6 bases). Germline loops: CDR1 MNHEY, CDR2 SVGAGI. The CDR3 is 14 amino acids. Between the trimmed V and J ends, which lost 7 bases and 3 bases, there was a span of 16 bases. The CDR3 DNA follows: TGTGCCAGCAACTCCGCGGGAAGAAACTACGAGCAGTACTTC. Amino acids: CASNSAGRNYEQYF.

This rearrangement joins TRBV13 to TRBJ2-1, with 10 bases matching TRBD2. The CDR3 runs 16 residues. The V gene's germline CDR1 is PRHDT and CDR2 FYEKMQ (reference sequence). With V trimmed by 2 bases and J by 9 bases, 10 bases remained unmatched. This CDR3 is CASSLQEAGGLGEQFF. DNA of the CDR3: TGTGCCAGCAGCTTACAGGAAGCGGGAGGGCTGGGTGAGCAGTTCTTC.